This TCR beta chain was sequenced in a study of blood T cell repertoires in COVID-19. In the original analysis: Scientists estimated how many nucleated cells there were by amplifying reference gene primers. TCRdb's copy holds only in-frame clones and misses some; the assay was immunoSEQ multiplex PCR. D and trimming were read from the DNA, whereas the V and J calls and clone size are those reported in that table. The sample yields about 170,000 clones, approximately 89% seen once. Germline V gives CDR1 ENHRY, CDR2 SYGVKD. Germline trimming cut 5 bases from V and 4 bases from J; bases unmatched to any gene: 9. CDR3 length equals 15 residues. Study members were between about 18 and 100 years old and lived in 20 to 30 US regions. Participant-reported clinical history was the basis for cohort assignment.

This chain connects TRBV10-3 to TRBJ2-3; TRBD1 aligns across 7 bases. This TCR came from a woman between 18 and 30 years old who had recovered from COVID-19. The sequenced material came from PBMCs or T cells enriched from blood (not recorded which). The CDR3 here is CAISLQGNSADTQYF. CDR3 coding DNA: TGTGCCATCAGTTTACAGGGGAATAGTGCAGATACGCAGTATTTT.